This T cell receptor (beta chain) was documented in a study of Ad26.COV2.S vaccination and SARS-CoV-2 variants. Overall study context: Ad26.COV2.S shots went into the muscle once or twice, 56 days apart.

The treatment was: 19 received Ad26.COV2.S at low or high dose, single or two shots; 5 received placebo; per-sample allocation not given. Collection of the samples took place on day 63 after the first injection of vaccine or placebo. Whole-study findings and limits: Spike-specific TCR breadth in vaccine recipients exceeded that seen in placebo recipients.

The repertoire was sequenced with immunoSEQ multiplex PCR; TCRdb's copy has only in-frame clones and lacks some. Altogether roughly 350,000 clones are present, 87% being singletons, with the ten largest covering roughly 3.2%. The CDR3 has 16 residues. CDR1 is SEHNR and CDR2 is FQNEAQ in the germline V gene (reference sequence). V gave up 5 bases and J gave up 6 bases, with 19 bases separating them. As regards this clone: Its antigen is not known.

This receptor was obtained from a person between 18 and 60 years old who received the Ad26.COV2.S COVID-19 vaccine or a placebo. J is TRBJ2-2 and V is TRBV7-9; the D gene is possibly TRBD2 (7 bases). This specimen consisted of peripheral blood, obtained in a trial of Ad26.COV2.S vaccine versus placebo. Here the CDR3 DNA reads TGTGCCAGCAGCCCCGAGGGGGGGGGCGCCGCCGGGGAGCTGTTTTTT. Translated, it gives CASSPEGGGAAGELFF.